The T cell receptor (beta chain) under discussion was sequenced for a study of cytomegalovirus exposure and HLA in healthy donors. The donors, nominally healthy at sampling, likely had unrecorded immune exposures. With 60 Vbeta and 13 Jbeta primers, the PCR was carried out. Libraries were prepared by immunoSEQ multiplex PCR; TCRdb keeps only in-frame clonotypes and omits some of them. In the table there are roughly 100,000 clones, about 77% of which are singletons. Trimming shortened V by 5 bases and J by 3 bases, and 16 bases separated the two germline ends. Germline-derived CDR1 and CDR2 are MDHEN and SYDVKM. This CDR3 region has 15 residues. Study findings and constraints: Trimming of TCR beta V- and J-genes showed a link, identified in a later analysis, to a missense DCLRE1C variant. A few V segments could not be told apart, such as TRBV6-2 and TRBV6-3, and were left out. Earlier analysis yielded a pattern in which most TCR beta V segments were productive about 87% or about 30% of the time.

In regard to this clone: Its antigen is unknown.

J is TRBJ1-1 and V is TRBV28; D is unclear. The source is a woman younger than 30 in good health and CMV-seropositive. Sequencing was performed on PBMCs. CDR3 sequence (DNA): TGTGCCAGCAGTGCTATTCTCGCGCAAGACACTGAAGCTTTCTTT. It specifies CASSAILAQDTEAFF.